The clone carrying this TCR beta chain occurred a few times. What it binds is not known. This specimen belongs to a study of T cells in Graves' hyperthyroidism and ophthalmopathy. General study results and limits: Stable hyperthyroidism was told apart from ophthalmopathy by a model built on 13 V-J features. Clonotypes that were expanded in thyroid above 0.001 mostly appeared in blood too.

Patients with uncontrolled infections, other autoimmune diseases, pregnancy or lactation were excluded. Clinical symptoms, serum thyroxine and TRAb, thyroid ultrasound and orbital computed tomography were used for the diagnoses. Germline CDR1 MNHEY, CDR2 SMNVEV (reference sequence). Trimming took off 3 bases at V and 4 bases at J, with 14 bases between the two ends. This CDR3 is built from 15 residues. TCR beta CDR3 sequences were amplified from RNA transcripts. During a first-round RT-PCR of the TCR CDR3, the HTBI primer set was used. MiXCR, run by TCRdb on the multiplex PCR reads, gives a single entry per CDR3 protein. The sample includes nearly 600,000 distinct CDR3 sequences, around 13% of them seen just once.

The rearrangement joins TRBV27 to TRBJ2-3; D assignment may be TRBD1 or TRBD2 (5 bases each). This clonotype was obtained from a woman aged 25 to 39 with Graves' hyperthyroidism that later progressed to Graves' ophthalmopathy. The sample comprised blood. This CDR3 reads CASSFGARGPDTQYF. The CDR3 DNA is TGTGCCAGCAGTTTCGGGGCGCGCGGCCCAGATACGCAGTATTTT.